This T cell receptor (beta chain) was sequenced during a study of response to subunit inactivated influenza vaccine. This clonotype was picked up many times. Antigen unknown. Each CDR3 protein gets one entry after TCRdb re-called the RT-PCR reads with MiXCR. The data contain about 240,000 distinct CDR3 sequences, 10% to 15% of them singletons. Study-wide results and limits: The authors suggested that every seasonal influenza vaccination recruits few new T cells.

The V end was cut by 2 bases, the J end by 5 bases, with 13 bases between. Germline CDR1 reads SGHNT; CDR2 reads YYREEE (reference sequence). The CDR3 extends over 15 amino acids. The V gene is TRBV5-4, the J gene TRBJ2-2; a weak D match, TRBD2 (6 bases). The sequence was collected from a man aged 50 to 59 who received an inactivated influenza vaccine. Sequencing was performed on non-naive T cells sorted from PBMCs, taken around 15 days before vaccination. CDR3 amino acids: CASSFGGRRTGELFF. DNA for the CDR3: TGTGCCAGCAGCTTTGGAGGGAGGCGTACCGGGGAGCTGTTTTTT.